The 9 T cell receptor beta chains below come from one sample, sequenced in a study of a mutant IDH1 vaccine in newly diagnosed glioma. Noted time point: week 23, last vaccination. The content of each vaccine dose was 300 ug of mutant IDH1 20-mer peptide, and topical imiquimod accompanied it. The antigens for these receptors are not known. The method was immunoSEQ multiplex PCR; TCRdb's version includes in-frame clones alone and lacks a portion of them. The sample lists about 65,000 clones, about 85% occurring once. Sequences were derived from PBMCs, sampled from a glioma patient whose treatment included an IDH1 peptide vaccine. The origin of the receptors is a man aged 25-45 years with glioma.

This chain links TRBV11-2 with TRBJ1-1; 9 positions match TRBD1. J lost 1 base, V lost 4 bases, and 10 bases had no gene match. The CDR3 has 17 residues. Germline CDR1 reads SGHAT; CDR2 reads FQNNGV. The CDR3 DNA reads as TGTGCCAGCAGCTCCCCACATCCGGGACAGGGGAACACTGAAGCTTTCTTT. Translating it yields CASSSPHPGQGNTEAFF.

The genes are TRBV7-2 and TRBJ2-5; a possible D gene is TRBD1 (6 bases). In germline, CDR1 is SGHTA, CDR2 FQGNSA. The CDR3 contains 13 residues. The ends were cut back, 3 bases at V and 2 bases at J, with 7 bases in the middle. The DNA for the CDR3 is TGTGCCAGCAGCTTGGGGACACAAGAGACCCAGTACTTC. Its protein is CASSLGTQETQYF.

This clone was observed once. The CDR3 region is CASSHRDRVTWVSEAFF. CDR3 nucleotides: TGTGCCAGTAGTCACCGGGACAGGGTAACCTGGGTCTCTGAAGCTTTCTTT. J is TRBJ1-1 and V is TRBV19, with 9 bases fitting TRBD1. This CDR3 contains 17 residues. V was clipped by 5 bases and J by 6 bases; unmatched bases: 16. Germline CDR1 and CDR2: LNHDA and SQIVND (reference sequence).

This chain joins TRBV2 and TRBJ1-2; D not certain. The germline CDR1 and CDR2 sequences are SNHLY and FYNNEI. The CDR3 is made up of 15 amino acids. V dropped 2 bases and J dropped 8 bases, with 18 bases sitting between them. The CDR3 sequence is CASSERSQLMGGYTF. The CDR3 DNA reads TGTGCCAGCAGTGAACGCAGCCAACTGATGGGGGGCTACACCTTC.

The rearrangement joins TRBV7-9 to TRBJ1-1; possibly TRBD1 for D (6 bases). The CDR3 extends over 13 amino acids. Trimming took off 5 bases at V and 1 base at J, with 8 bases between the two ends. CDR1 SEHNR and CDR2 FQNEAQ come from the germline V gene (reference sequence). CDR3 region: CASSRQANTEAFF. The CDR3 DNA is TGTGCCAGCAGCCGACAGGCGAACACTGAAGCTTTCTTT.

V and J are TRBV4-1 and TRBJ1-5; tentatively, D is TRBD1 (6 bases). CDR3 length: 17 amino acids. Per germline, CDR1 MGHRA and CDR2 YSYEKL. The V end was cut by 2 bases, the J end by 2 bases, with 16 bases between. The CDR3: CASSQPTGPRGNQPQHF. The CDR3 DNA follows: TGCGCCAGCAGCCAACCTACAGGGCCCCGGGGCAATCAGCCCCAGCATTTT.

This chain joins TRBV27 and TRBJ2-4, with TRBD1 as a possible D gene (6 bases). The ends were cut back, 4 bases at V and 0 bases at J, with 19 bases in the middle. Germline V gene lookup returns CDR1 MNHEY and CDR2 SMNVEV (reference sequence). The CDR3 covers 18 residues. DNA of the CDR3: TGTGCCAGCAGTTCGCCTTCACGGGACAAAGAAGCCAAAAACATTCAGTACTTC. Translating gives CASSSPSRDKEAKNIQYF.

The CDR3 here is CASSLAPGDYEQYF. In DNA form, the CDR3 reads TGCGCCAGCAGCTTGGCCCCAGGGGACTACGAGCAGTACTTC. The chain uses TRBV5-1 and TRBJ2-7, with D maybe TRBD1 (6 bases). Germline V lookup: CDR1 SGHRS, CDR2 YFSETQ. The V gene lost 0 bases and the J gene lost 3 bases, with 10 bases spanning the gap. There are 14 residues in the CDR3.

The CDR3 DNA sequence: TGCGCCAGCAGCTCCTCCCGGGGGGGAGGCGAGCAGTTCTTC. Translated, it gives CASSSSRGGGEQFF. The chain carries TRBV5-1 and TRBJ2-1; the match to TRBD2 covers 8 bases. The CDR3 runs 14 residues. Looked up from germline, CDR1 is SGHRS and CDR2 is YFSETQ. J lost 10 bases, V lost 3 bases, and 9 bases had no gene match.